This TCR beta chain derives from a study of blood T cell repertoires in COVID-19. Overall study: COVID-19 samples from acute and convalescent phases originated in the United States, Italy and Spain. The cDNA or gDNA used as material had been derived from T cells, B-cell-depleted T cells, or PBMCs.

In the authors' workflow: Reference gene primers were amplified, and this amplification served to estimate nucleated cell counts. Assay used: immunoSEQ multiplex PCR; TCRdb lists only in-frame clones, some missing. D and trimming come from the DNA, and the V and J calls and clone size come from that table. This sample carries fewer than 250,000 clones, around four fifths of them seen once, and the ten largest clones take over 5.5%. V lost 2 bases and J 1 base, leaving 8 bases between the germline ends. The CDR3 runs to 14 residues. Germline CDR1 SEHNR, CDR2 FQNEAQ (reference sequence). The V gene is TRBV7-9, the J gene TRBJ1-1; D uncertain. Material for sequencing was peripheral blood. The clonotype originates from a woman aged 55 to 70 with active or convalescent COVID-19. CDR3 sequence: CASSLILRNTEAFF. CDR3 in DNA: TGTGCCAGCAGCTTAATTCTCAGGAACACTGAAGCTTTCTTT. Using reference TRBV7-9 and TRBJ1-1 for the parts outside the CDR3, the full variable domain is DTGVSQNPRHKITKRGQNVTFRCDPISEHNRLYWYRQTLGQGPEFLTYFQNEAQLEKSRLLSDRFSAERPKGSFSTLEIQRTEQGDSAMYLCASSLILRNTEAFFGQGTRLTVV.